This T cell receptor (beta chain) came from a study of cytomegalovirus exposure and HLA in healthy donors. Regarding the study as a whole: An analysis was carried out at a later point. It showed that HLA-associated TCR beta chains were more clonally expanded than equally common non-associated chains.

PCR used 60 Vbeta primers and 13 Jbeta primers. The protocol was immunoSEQ multiplex PCR, while the TCRdb copy is restricted to in-frame clones and leaves out a portion. The table shows 100,000 to 150,000 clones, with about 80% occurring only once. Per germline, CDR1 MGHRA and CDR2 YSYEKL. The CDR3 has 18 amino acids. V was pared by 0 bases and J by 7 bases, with 13 bases of the junction left unmatched. Comments on this clone: The antigen is not known.

This TCR came from a boy aged 2 to 9 in good health and CMV-seronegative. The sequenced sample consisted of PBMCs. The chain uses TRBV4-1 and TRBJ2-1, with TRBD2 matching 9 bases. This CDR3 reads CASSQDAPGLAPSNEQFF. CDR3 bases: TGCGCCAGCAGCCAAGATGCCCCGGGACTAGCTCCATCAAATGAGCAGTTCTTC.